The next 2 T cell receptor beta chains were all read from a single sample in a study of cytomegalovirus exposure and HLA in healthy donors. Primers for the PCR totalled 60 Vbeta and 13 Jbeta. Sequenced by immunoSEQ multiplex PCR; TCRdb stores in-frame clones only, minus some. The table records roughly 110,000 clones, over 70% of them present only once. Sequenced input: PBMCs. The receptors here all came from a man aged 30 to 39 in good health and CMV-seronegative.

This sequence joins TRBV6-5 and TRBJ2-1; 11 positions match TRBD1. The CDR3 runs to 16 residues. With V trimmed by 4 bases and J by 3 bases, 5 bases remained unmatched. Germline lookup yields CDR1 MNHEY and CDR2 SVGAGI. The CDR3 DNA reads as TGTGCCAGCAGTTTATCCGGGACAGGGGGCTACAATGAGCAGTTCTTC. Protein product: CASSLSGTGGYNEQFF.

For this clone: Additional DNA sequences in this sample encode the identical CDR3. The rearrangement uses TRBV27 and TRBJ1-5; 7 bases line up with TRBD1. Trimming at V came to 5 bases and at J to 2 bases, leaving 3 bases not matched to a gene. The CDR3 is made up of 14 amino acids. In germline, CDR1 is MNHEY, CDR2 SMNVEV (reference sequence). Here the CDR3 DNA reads TGTGCCAGCAGTCCCGGGACAGGCAATCAGCCCCAGCATTTT. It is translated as CASSPGTGNQPQHF.